The 15 T cell receptor beta chains below come from one sample, sequenced in a study of OX40 agonist ivuxolimab in advanced cancers. Some clones are missing from TCRdb's copy, which holds only in-frame ones; the method was immunoSEQ multiplex PCR. The table has about 50,000 clones, roughly 90% seen once. The sample here was CD4+ or CD8+ T cells sorted from blood, taken in a trial of the OX40 agonist ivuxolimab. These receptors came from an adult with an advanced solid tumor such as melanoma, head and neck, liver or kidney cancer.

This clone appeared once. The rearrangement links TRBV18 to TRBJ2-7, with no clear D. Germline CDR1 is KGHSH and CDR2 is LQKENI. The V end lost 1 base, the J end lost 5 bases, and 9 bases lay between the germline ends. This CDR3 spans 13 amino acids. CDR3 loop: CASSPHRGNEQYF. The CDR3 coding sequence is TGTGCCAGCTCACCACATCGTGGGAACGAGCAGTACTTC.

In its sample, this clone was seen once. The rearrangement links TRBV6-6 to TRBJ1-6; D remains unclear. Trimming shortened V by 2 bases and J by 8 bases, and 10 bases separated the two germline ends. The CDR3 totals 14 residues. Germline CDR1 is MNHNY and CDR2 is SVGAGI (reference sequence). CDR3 DNA sequence: TGTGCCAGCAGTTACCTATCGAATGATTCACCCCTCCACTTT. Residues: CASSYLSNDSPLHF.

The sample holds a few counts of this clone. This sequence joins TRBV5-1 and TRBJ1-1; D is unclear. The CDR3 is 14 amino acids. Germline assignment: CDR1 SGHRS and CDR2 YFSETQ. V was shortened by 4 bases and J by 0 bases, with 10 bases between the two germline ends. In nucleotides, the CDR3 is TGCGCCAGCAGCGAGGCAGGAATGAACACTGAAGCTTTCTTT. It translates to CASSEAGMNTEAFF.

V usage is TRBV2 and J usage is TRBJ2-7; possibly TRBD1 for D (5 bases). This CDR3 is 12 amino acids long. Germline values: CDR1 SNHLY, CDR2 FYNNEI. V dropped 6 bases and J dropped 6 bases, with 12 bases sitting between them. The CDR3 DNA sequence: TGTGCCAGCAGCCCATCAGGGTCCGAGCAGTACTTC. The encoded protein is CASSPSGSEQYF.

The chain recombines TRBV4-1 with TRBJ1-2, with D perhaps matching TRBD1 (6 bases). The V end was cut by 3 bases, the J end by 4 bases, with 15 bases between. This CDR3 comprises 15 residues. Germline V gene data show CDR1 as MGHRA and CDR2 as YSYEKL. CDR3 nucleotides: TGCGCCAGCAGCCAGCTCCCGGACAGCCGCTATGGCTACACCTTC. Encoded protein: CASSQLPDSRYGYTF.

This clone was seen just once. This chain uses TRBV30 with TRBJ1-1; no definite D call. Germline V gives CDR1 GTSNPN, CDR2 SVGIG (reference sequence). This CDR3 is built from 14 residues. The V and J ends lost 3 bases and 4 bases respectively, with 15 bases between them. The CDR3 coding sequence is TGTGCCTGGAGGAACATTCCTCCACCCACTGAAGCTTTCTTT. The encoded protein is CAWRNIPPPTEAFF.

CDR3 nucleotide sequence: TGTGCCAGCAGTTTAACGGACCTCGTTATGAACACTGAAGCTTTCTTT. Amino acid sequence: CASSLTDLVMNTEAFF. The rearrangement uses TRBV28 and TRBJ1-1; D is undetermined. Germline V CDR1 and CDR2: MDHEN, SYDVKM. This CDR3 has 16 residues. V was cut by 2 bases and J by 0 bases, with 13 bases left in between.

V usage is TRBV18 and J usage is TRBJ1-5; the D gene is possibly TRBD1 (6 bases). V lost 6 bases to trimming and J lost 5 bases, with 17 bases between them. Germline CDR1 reads KGHSH; CDR2 reads LQKENI. The CDR3 has 15 residues. CDR3 loop: CASSLVGQFDQPQHF. The CDR3 DNA is TGTGCCAGCTCGCTCGTAGGACAGTTTGATCAGCCCCAGCATTTT.

This clone is a singleton in its sample. This sequence joins TRBV28 and TRBJ2-3, with D possibly being TRBD1 or TRBD2 (5 bases each). V gave up 11 bases and J gave up 4 bases, with 10 bases separating them. Germline V CDR1 and CDR2: MDHEN, SYDVKM. The CDR3 length is 11 residues. In DNA form, the CDR3 reads TGTGCCGCAGGGAGTCCAGATACGCAGTATTTT. It specifies CAAGSPDTQYF.

To note about this clone: One base separates it from a far larger clone, so it is likely a read error. Other DNA sequences in the sample encode the same CDR3. This chain connects TRBV19 to TRBJ2-4; a weak D match, TRBD1 (6 bases). V shed 2 bases and J shed 1 base, with 9 bases lying between them. The CDR3 spans 15 residues. The germline V gene has CDR1 LNHDA and CDR2 SQIVND (reference sequence). CDR3 region: CASSIQGTAKNIQYF. The CDR3 nucleotides read TGTGCCAGTAGTATACAGGGGACGGCCAAAAACATTCAGTACTTC.

This clone appeared a single time. The genes are TRBV9 and TRBJ2-3, with TRBD1 identical over 7 bases. CDR1 is SGDLS and CDR2 is YYNGEE in the germline V gene. There are 16 residues in the CDR3. Unmatched junction bases numbered 9, after V lost 0 bases and J lost 5 bases. The CDR3: CASSVAGQWGQDTQYF. The CDR3 nucleotides are TGTGCCAGCAGCGTAGCGGGACAGTGGGGACAAGATACGCAGTATTTT.

The CDR3 DNA sequence: TGTGCCACCAGCAGATCAGCGGGAGCGGTCAATGAGCAGTTCTTC. It specifies CATSRSAGAVNEQFF. The chain recombines TRBV15 with TRBJ2-1, with 8 bases that match TRBD2. V shed 2 bases and J 6 bases; nucleotides not matched to a gene: 6. The CDR3 contains 15 residues. Germline loops: CDR1 LNHNV, CDR2 YYDKDF (reference sequence).

The V and J genes are TRBV7-9 and TRBJ2-7; TRBD2 matches 8 bases. This CDR3 has 15 residues. Germline CDR1 and CDR2: SEHNR and FQNEAQ (reference sequence). J was trimmed by 3 bases and V by 6 bases; bases with no gene match: 10. This CDR3 reads CASSLSGGSLYEQYF. The CDR3, as DNA: TGTGCCAGCAGTCTGAGCGGGGGTTCCCTCTACGAGCAGTACTTC.

The chain employs TRBV20-1 and TRBJ2-1, with D hard to call. Germline CDR1 DFQATT, CDR2 SNEGSKA (reference sequence). Trimming left V 5 bases short and J 7 bases short, with 9 bases between. The CDR3 extends over 11 amino acids. The CDR3 sequence is CSAGRRNEQFF. CDR3 in DNA: TGCAGTGCTGGTCGTAGGAATGAGCAGTTCTTC.

The rearrangement joins TRBV9 to TRBJ2-1; TRBD1 matches at 9 bases. The CDR3 contains 16 residues. Germline CDR1 is SGDLS and CDR2 is YYNGEE. The ends lost 4 bases at V and 2 bases at J; junction bases unmatched: 7. CDR3 amino acids: CASSTVRQGAYNEQFF. In nucleotides, the CDR3 is TGTGCCAGCAGCACCGTAAGACAGGGGGCCTACAATGAGCAGTTCTTC. Based on the CDR3 plus reference TRBV9 and TRBJ2-1, the full variable domain is DSGVTQTPKHLITATGQRVTLRCSPRSGDLSVYWYQQSLDQGLQFLIQYYNGEERAKGNILERFSAQQFPDLHSELNLSSLELGDSALYFCASSTVRQGAYNEQFFGPGTRLTVL.